A selection of T cell receptor beta chains follows, all from one sample in a study of shared clonotypes between healthy human individuals. TCRdb's copy holds only in-frame clones and misses some; the assay was immunoSEQ multiplex PCR. The table includes 470,000 or so clones, roughly 80% detected once. Sequenced input: PBMCs. These receptors came from a middle-aged woman in good health. Some clones in this sample may be carry-over from other donors' samples. CDR3s include the opening cysteine and the closing phenylalanine or tryptophan. D genes are given only for firm matches. Clone size is stated in some rows and not others, as once, few, many or a class when expanded.

v_gene	abundance	j_gene	d_gene	CDR3nt	CDR3aa
TRBV5-1	NA	TRBJ1-2	TRBD1	TGCGCCAGCAGCTTGGAGTCAGGGGGCGGTAGAGGTGGCTACACCTTC	CASSLESGGGRGGYTF
TRBV27	NA	TRBJ2-3	NA	TGTGCCAGCAGGGGACCAGGCCCTCTGAACACAGATACGCAGTATTTT	CASRGPGPLNTDTQYF
TRBV4-1	once	TRBJ2-5	TRBD1	TGCGCCAGCAGCACCCAGCCAGGGGGTTCAGAGACCCAGTACTTC	CASSTQPGGSETQYF
TRBV9	NA	TRBJ1-2	TRBD1	TGTGCCAGCAGCGTAGTTGACGGACAGGGGGCGGGCTACACCTTC	CASSVVDGQGAGYTF
TRBV9	NA	TRBJ2-5	TRBD2	TGTGCCAGCAGCGTAGCCCTTACTAGCGGGAGGGAGACCCAGTACTTC	CASSVALTSGRETQYF
TRBV28	NA	TRBJ2-3	NA	TGTGCCAGCAGTTCGCCTCTTAAGACAGATACGCAGTATTTT	CASSSPLKTDTQYF
TRBV29-1	NA	TRBJ2-7	TRBD2	TGCAGCGTTGAAGTTAGCGGGACCTACGAGCAGTACTTC	CSVEVSGTYEQYF
TRBV7-9	NA	TRBJ2-1	NA	TGTGCCAGCAGCTCAGCGGGCGCGGGGAATGAGCAGTTCTTC	CASSSAGAGNEQFF
TRBV11-2	NA	TRBJ2-7	NA	TGTGCCAGCAGCTTAGCGGACAGCACCTACGAGCAGTACTTC	CASSLADSTYEQYF
TRBV29-1	large	TRBJ1-1	NA	TGCAGCGTTGTCCTAACCCGGGGTGGGATTGAAGCTTTCTTT	CSVVLTRGGIEAFF
TRBV7-3	NA	TRBJ2-5	NA	TGTGCCAGCAGCCAACAAGGGGGGGGCCAAGAGACCCAGTACTTC	CASSQQGGGQETQYF
TRBV30	NA	TRBJ2-4	NA	TGTGCCTGGACCGCCCGACGAGAGGGTTCACCGTACTTC	CAWTARREGSPYF
TRBV5-1	NA	TRBJ2-2	TRBD1	TGCGCCAGCAGCCGGGGACAGGGGATTGGAACCGGGGAGCTGTTTTTT	CASSRGQGIGTGELFF
TRBV7-9	NA	TRBJ2-3	NA	TGTGCCAGCAGCTTAGTGGTAGGGATCACAGATACGCAGTATTTT	CASSLVVGITDTQYF
TRBV5-1	NA	TRBJ2-2	TRBD1	TGCGCCAGCAGCTTCCGGACAGGGTTCCCGGGGGAGCTGTTTTTT	CASSFRTGFPGELFF
TRBV19	NA	TRBJ1-1	NA	TGTGCCAGTAGTGCCCAGGGTTTGAACACTGAAGCTTTCTTT	CASSAQGLNTEAFF
TRBV9	few	TRBJ2-3	TRBD2	TGTGCCAGCAGCGACGGGAGGGCGGTGGGAGATACGCAGTATTTT	CASSDGRAVGDTQYF
TRBV14	NA	TRBJ2-5	NA	TGTGCCAGCAGCCAGGTCCATAGGGGAGGCCAAGAGACCCAGTACTTC	CASSQVHRGGQETQYF
TRBV4-1	NA	TRBJ2-2	NA	TGCGCCAGCAGCCAAGATAGTGGGGCGAACACCGGGGAGCTGTTTTTT	CASSQDSGANTGELFF
TRBV19	NA	TRBJ1-2	NA	TGTGCCAGTAGTTTGGTCAGCGCTAACTATGGCTACACCTTC	CASSLVSANYGYTF
TRBV4-1	NA	TRBJ2-5	TRBD1	TGCGCCAGCAGCCTTCGACAGGGTGAGGGGGAGACCCAGTACTTC	CASSLRQGEGETQYF
TRBV28	NA	TRBJ2-5	TRBD2	TGTGCCAGCAGCCTTAGCGGGGTCCCCAGAGAGACCCAGTACTTC	CASSLSGVPRETQYF
TRBV14	NA	TRBJ2-3	NA	TGTGCCAGCAGCCAGAGGGAAATCACAGATACGCAGTATTTT	CASSQREITDTQYF
TRBV11-2	once	TRBJ1-2	TRBD1	TGTGCCAGCAGCCCCCAGGGGGATAACTATGGCTACACCTTC	CASSPQGDNYGYTF
TRBV12-5	NA	TRBJ2-3	NA	TGTGCTAGTGGTCACTCAACAGGGGAGGGAGATACGCAGTATTTT	CASGHSTGEGDTQYF
TRBV14	NA	TRBJ2-2	NA	TGTGCCAGCAGCCGCCTGGGAACCGGGGAGCTGTTTTTT	CASSRLGTGELFF
TRBV5-1	NA	TRBJ2-7	NA	TGCGCCAGCAGCTTATATATTGACACTTACTCCTACGAGCAGTACTTC	CASSLYIDTYSYEQYF
TRBV21-1	once	TRBJ2-3	NA	TGTGCCAGCAGCAATACCGGGGGCAGAAGCACAGATACGCAGTATTTT	CASSNTGGRSTDTQYF
TRBV19	many	TRBJ1-5	NA	TGTGCCAGTACCGTGGGGACCAATCAGCCCCAGCATTTT	CASTVGTNQPQHF
TRBV5-1	NA	TRBJ2-1	TRBD1	TGCGCCAGCACCGGGGGGACAGGGGCCTACAATGAGCAGTTCTTC	CASTGGTGAYNEQFF
TRBV5-4	few	TRBJ2-1	NA	TGTGCCAGCAGCTTGGACAGGGAAGGTGAGCAGTTCTTC	CASSLDREGEQFF
TRBV7-9	NA	TRBJ2-4	TRBD2	TGTGCCAGCAGCTTAGTGTCGAGCGGGAGGGCCAAGGGGAACATTCAGTACTTC	CASSLVSSGRAKGNIQYF
TRBV7-2	once	TRBJ2-3	NA	TGTGCCAGCAGCTTAAACAGGGGCACAGATACGCAGTATTTT	CASSLNRGTDTQYF
TRBV2	NA	TRBJ1-1	NA	TGTGCCAGCAGTGAAGACCAGGGTGCGGCTGAAGCTTTCTTT	CASSEDQGAAEAFF
TRBV29-1	NA	TRBJ1-5	NA	TGCAGCGTGGGGCGGGGGGATCAGCCCCAGCATTTT	CSVGRGDQPQHF
TRBV7-8	NA	TRBJ2-7	NA	TGTGCCAGCAGCTTAGGGCGATCCTACGAGCAGTACTTC	CASSLGRSYEQYF
TRBV28	NA	TRBJ2-5	TRBD2	TGTGCCAGCAGGGGGACTAGACAAGAGACCCAGTACTTC	CASRGTRQETQYF
TRBV7-3	NA	TRBJ2-7	NA	TGTGCCAGCAGCTTGGGACCCAGCTCCTACGAGCAGTACTTC	CASSLGPSSYEQYF
TRBV7-3	NA	TRBJ1-3	NA	TGTGCCAGCAGCGCCGGCGCGTTCGCTGGAAACACCATATATTTT	CASSAGAFAGNTIYF
TRBV29-1	NA	TRBJ2-3	TRBD1	TGCAGCGTACGGACAGGGACAACAGATACGCAGTATTTT	CSVRTGTTDTQYF
TRBV28	NA	TRBJ1-4	NA	TGTGCCAGCAGTTTTAGCCTGTCTAATGAAAAACTGTTTTTT	CASSFSLSNEKLFF
TRBV7-3	NA	TRBJ2-7	NA	TGTGCCAGCAGCGTTAGTGGGGCTAACGGGACCTACGAGCAGTACTTC	CASSVSGANGTYEQYF
TRBV28	NA	TRBJ1-5	NA	TGTGCCAGCAGTTTCCCGGGGCATCAGCCCCAGCATTTT	CASSFPGHQPQHF
TRBV19	NA	TRBJ2-3	TRBD2	TGTGCCAGTAGTATAGGGCGGGAGGCAGATACGCAGTATTTT	CASSIGREADTQYF
TRBV13	NA	TRBJ1-1	TRBD1	TGTGCCAGCAGCCCCCCGCGTAGGGGGCCTCTCACTGAAGCTTTCTTT	CASSPPRRGPLTEAFF
TRBV2	NA	TRBJ1-1	NA	TGTGCCAGCAGTCCAGGGACGGGATACACTGAAGCTTTCTTT	CASSPGTGYTEAFF
TRBV27	NA	TRBJ2-1	TRBD2	TGTGCCAGCAGCCTACAAGCGGGAGCCATAGAGCAGTTCTTC	CASSLQAGAIEQFF
TRBV18	NA	TRBJ1-5	NA	TGTGCCAGCTCACCATACGTGTCGGACACTAGCAATCAGCCCCAGCATTTT	CASSPYVSDTSNQPQHF
TRBV5-1	once	TRBJ2-5	NA	TGCGCCAGCAGCTTGGCCTGGGTCAAAGGGGACCAAGAGACCCAGTACTTC	CASSLAWVKGDQETQYF
TRBV6-5	NA	TRBJ2-3	NA	TGTGCCAGCAGGCAGGGGAGGCTGGGCACAGATACGCAGTATTTT	CASRQGRLGTDTQYF
TRBV11-2	NA	TRBJ2-5	TRBD1	TGTGCCAGCGAGGGGGCTGGAGAGACCCAGTACTTC	CASEGAGETQYF
TRBV2	NA	TRBJ1-4	TRBD1	TGTGCCAGCAGTTTCCCCGGGACAGGGGACCCCGGTGAAAAACTGTTTTTT	CASSFPGTGDPGEKLFF
TRBV11-2	NA	TRBJ2-1	NA	TGTGCCAGCAGCTTAGACGGCCCCGGTGAGCAGTTCTTC	CASSLDGPGEQFF
TRBV9	NA	TRBJ2-1	TRBD2	TGTGCCAGCAGCGTAGGGGAGGGGACTAGCGGGAGGTGGAGTGAGCAGTTCTTC	CASSVGEGTSGRWSEQFF
TRBV28	NA	TRBJ2-5	TRBD1	TGTGCCAGCAGTTTACCGGGACAGGGGCAAGAGACCCAGTACTTC	CASSLPGQGQETQYF
TRBV29-1	NA	TRBJ2-7	TRBD2	TGCAGCGCATTTAGCGGGAGCAGCTCCTACGAGCAGTACTTC	CSAFSGSSSYEQYF
TRBV5-5	NA	TRBJ2-7	NA	TGTGCCAGCAGCTTGGTCGCTTGGGACGGATCCTACGAGCAGTACTTC	CASSLVAWDGSYEQYF
TRBV11-2	NA	TRBJ2-7	NA	TGTGCCAGCAGCTCGAAAAAAGGCCCTCTCTACGAGCAGTACTTC	CASSSKKGPLYEQYF
TRBV6-5	NA	TRBJ2-6	NA	TGTGCCAGCAGTCTGGCCTCTGGGGCCAACGTCCTGACTTTC	CASSLASGANVLTF
TRBV7-2	few	TRBJ2-3	NA	TGTGCCAGCAGCTTAGCGGGCGGGAGCACAGATACGCAGTATTTT	CASSLAGGSTDTQYF